The 18 T cell receptor beta chains below all came from one sample that was sequenced in a study of tissue T cells after allogeneic stem cell transplantation. The time point denotes: mouse harvest day 14 after allogeneic transplant. Tail vein injection delivered 10^7 T-cell-depleted bone marrow cells and 10^6 splenic CD5+ T cells. This table comes from immunoSEQ multiplex PCR, and its TCRdb copy is limited to in-frame clones, with some not included. The sample yields some 7,000 clones, about a third seen once. Specimen: skin. Every receptor here comes from a female BALB/c mouse given C57BL/6 T cells with graft-versus-host disease after an allogeneic hematopoietic cell transplant.

As to this clone: Gene names and germline match the mouse. The CDR3 extends 1 residue past the end of the read, so its final part is completed from the germline J gene. The V call is TRBV26, the J call TRBJ2-5; TRBD1 is a possible D gene (6 bases). In germline, CDR1 is KGHPV, CDR2 FQNQEV (reference sequence). The CDR3 consists of 14 residues. V was shortened by 3 bases and J by 1 base, with 8 bases between the two germline ends. The CDR3 spells CASSLGTYQDTQYF. The sequenced part of the CDR3 DNA is TGTGCCAGCAGTCTTGGGACATACCAAGACACCCAGTAC.

Comment on this clone: The germline and genes are mouse ones. The read is 1 residue too short to cover the CDR3 end, so that end is filled in from the germline J gene. V and J are TRBV13-2 and TRBJ2-1, with 9 bases lining up with TRBD2. Germline assignment: CDR1 NNHNN and CDR2 SYGAGS (reference sequence). This CDR3 has 14 residues. The V and J ends lost 6 bases and 3 bases, in that order; junction bases with no gene match: 4. The CDR3 bases that were read are TGTGCCAGCGCCCCTGGGGGGGGCTATGCTGAGCAGTTC. It yields the protein CASAPGGGYAEQF. From start to end, the CDR3 is CASAPGGGYAEQFF.

This clone was seen a handful of times. Gene labels here are mouse ones. CDR3 sequence reads: CASSLQFSNERLFF. The covered CDR3 bases are TGTGCCAGCAGTCTGCAATTTTCCAACGAAAGATTATTT. The rearrangement links TRBV26 to TRBJ1-4, with unresolved D. The read comes to an end 1 residue before the CDR3 does, leaving the germline J gene to fill in the end. Germline V CDR1 and CDR2: KGHPV, FQNQEV (reference sequence). Trimming removed 2 bases at V and 0 bases at J, with 4 bases between. The CDR3 spans 14 residues.

Regarding this clone: Each gene name is a mouse one. The CDR3 extends 1 residue past the end of the read, so its final part is completed from the germline J gene. The V call is TRBV26, the J call TRBJ1-2; TRBD1 might be the D (5 bases). This CDR3 comprises 14 residues. V was shortened by 3 bases and J by 0 bases, with 8 bases between the two germline ends. Germline V gene data show CDR1 as KGHPV and CDR2 as FQNQEV (reference sequence). The chain's CDR3 is CASSLGQANSDYTF. Incomplete CDR3 DNA: TGTGCCAGCAGTCTAGGACAAGCAAACTCCGACTACACC.

This clone is medium-sized (0.01 to 0.1%) in the sample. Gene names and germline match the mouse. The part of the CDR3 DNA that was read is TGTGCCAGCAGTCGGACTGGGGGGGCCACCGGGCAGCTCTAC. The encoded protein is CASSRTGGATGQLY. The complete CDR3 reads CASSRTGGATGQLYF. V usage is TRBV26 and J usage is TRBJ2-2; 13 bases line up with TRBD2. The read stops 1 residue short of the end of the CDR3; the missing end is completed from the germline J gene. V was pared by 4 bases and J by 4 bases, with 0 bases of the junction left unmatched. CDR1 KGHPV and CDR2 FQNQEV come from the germline V gene (reference sequence). The CDR3 loop spans 15 amino acids.

By share, this clone ranks as medium-sized. The genes and germline here are from mouse. The CDR3 DNA, read in part, is TGTGCTAGCAGTAGAGTGCAGGGGAGAGCAGAAACGCTGTAT. This translates into CASSRVQGRAETLY. The entire CDR3 sequence reads CASSRVQGRAETLYF. This chain joins TRBV17 and TRBJ2-3, with a tentative D call TRBD1 (6 bases). The CDR3 goes on 1 residue after the read ends, and that part is filled in from the germline J gene. Trimming cost V 1 base and J 3 bases, with 11 bases left between them. Per germline, CDR1 MNHDT and CDR2 YYDKIL. The CDR3 is 15 residues long.

Concerning this clone itself: Genes and germline are mouse. The part of the CDR3 DNA that was read is TGTGCCAGCAAGACAGGGCGACAAAACACCTTGTAC. Its protein product is CASKTGRQNTLY. The whole CDR3 sequence is CASKTGRQNTLYF. V and J are TRBV26 and TRBJ2-4; 7 bases agree with TRBD1. The CDR3 end falls 1 residue outside the read, so it is completed with the germline J gene. V lost 7 bases and J lost 3; bases outside the gene matches: 4. There are 13 residues in the CDR3. Germline CDR1 KGHPV, CDR2 FQNQEV (reference sequence).

This clone is medium-sized. Mouse names are used for the genes. The sequenced fragment ends 1 residue before the CDR3 boundary, so the rest is inferred from the germline J gene. The chain uses TRBV13-3 and TRBJ2-5, with 10 bases identical to TRBD2. The CDR3 is made up of 15 amino acids. V dropped 3 bases and J dropped 0; count of bases not matched to a gene: 1. CDR1 is NNHDY, CDR2 SYVADS, per germline. This CDR3 is CASSVDWGNQDTQYF. Partial CDR3 DNA: TGTGCCAGCAGTGTGGACTGGGGGAACCAAGACACCCAGTAC.

A word on this clone: The germline and genes are mouse ones. Sequencing ends 1 residue short of the CDR3 end; the germline J gene provides the rest. V is TRBV23 and J is TRBJ2-4. Germline CDR1 reads KGHTA; CDR2 reads FQNQQP. This CDR3 has 15 amino acids. This chain's CDR3 is CSSSQSGASQNTLYF. Incomplete CDR3 DNA: TGCTCCAGCAGTCAATCGGGCGCGAGTCAAAACACCTTGTAC.

As to this clone: Gene names are the mouse ones. The read comes to an end 1 residue before the CDR3 does, leaving the germline J gene to fill in the end. V usage is TRBV13-2 and J usage is TRBJ2-3, with 8 nucleotides matching TRBD1. CDR1 NNHNN and CDR2 SYGAGS come from the germline V gene (reference sequence). CDR3 length equals 15 residues. J was trimmed by 3 bases and V by 0 bases; bases with no gene match: 3. The part of the CDR3 DNA that was read is TGTGCCAGCGGTGATGACAGGGGGAAGGCAGAAACGCTGTAT. This codes for CASGDDRGKAETLY. The CDR3 in full is CASGDDRGKAETLYF.

Of note for this clone: Gene labels here are mouse ones. The read terminates 1 residue before the CDR3 end, so the remaining end is supplied by the germline J gene. This chain uses TRBV5 with TRBJ1-1, with TRBD1 identical over 7 bases. The CDR3 is 15 residues long. V was clipped by 3 bases and J by 0 bases; unmatched bases: 4. CDR1 is LGHNA and CDR2 is YNLKQL in the germline V gene (reference sequence). This CDR3 reads CASSQPGQSNTEVFF. The DNA read from the CDR3 is TGTGCCAGCAGCCAGCCGGGACAGTCAAACACAGAAGTCTTC.

This clone was recorded a few times. Gene names and germline match the mouse. The read halts 1 residue ahead of the CDR3 end, with the missing end drawn from the germline J gene. The chain has TRBV26 and TRBJ1-3, with a possible D match to TRBD1 (5 bases). Trimming left V 6 bases short and J 0 bases short, with 9 bases between. From germline, CDR1 is KGHPV and CDR2 FQNQEV (reference sequence). The CDR3 extends over 14 amino acids. The sequenced CDR3 bases are TGTGCCAGCAGACCGACAGTTTCTGGAAATACGCTCTAT. It specifies CASRPTVSGNTLY. In full, the CDR3 is CASRPTVSGNTLYF.

In the case of this clone: The germline and genes are mouse ones. With the read ending 1 residue before the CDR3 end, the germline J gene is used to fill in that end. The V call is TRBV16, the J call TRBJ2-5; D is possibly TRBD1 or TRBD2 (6 bases each). The germline V gene has CDR1 SGHSA and CDR2 FRNQAP. CDR3 length: 14 residues. V shed 0 bases and J shed 5 bases, with 9 bases lying between them. CDR3 bases read: TGTGCAAGCAGCTTAGAGGGGGCGCGAGACACCCAGTAC. It encodes CASSLEGARDTQY. The CDR3 in its entirety is CASSLEGARDTQYF.

A remark on this clone: Germline and genes: mouse. The DNA ends 1 residue before the CDR3 does, and the rest of the CDR3 is filled in from the germline J gene. V gene TRBV24 combines with J gene TRBJ2-3, with 7 bases aligning to TRBD2. V was pared by 1 base and J by 1 base, with 2 bases of the junction left unmatched. The CDR3 sequence is 15 residues long. CDR1 and CDR2 (germline): KGHTA, FRNEEI. The CDR3 region is CASSLSGGGAETLYF. The covered CDR3 bases are TGTGCCAGCAGTCTGTCGGGGGGGGGTGCAGAAACGCTGTAT.

Note on this clone: This may be a read error: a much more frequent sequence differs by one nucleotide. All gene names here are mouse names. The read gets to within 1 residue of the CDR3 end, and the germline J gene fills in the rest. The same CDR3 arises from other DNA sequences in this sample as well. This sequence joins TRBV26 and TRBJ1-3, with D uncertain. The CDR3 length is 14 residues. V was cut by 4 bases and J by 0 bases, with 7 bases left in between. Germline CDR1 reads KGHPV; CDR2 reads FQNQEV (reference sequence). The CDR3 loop is CASSPDNSGNTLYF. The DNA read from the CDR3 is TGTGCCAGCAGTCCCGACAATTCTGGAAATACGCTCTAT.

Points on this clone: Gene labels here are mouse ones. The read terminates 1 residue ahead of where the CDR3 ends, so the germline J gene completes it. The V gene is TRBV1, the J gene TRBJ2-4, with a tentative D call TRBD2 (5 bases). The V and J ends lost 4 bases and 0 bases respectively, with 8 bases between them. The CDR3 is made up of 14 amino acids. Germline V gene sequence: CDR1 NSQYPW, CDR2 LRSPGD (reference sequence). The sequenced CDR3 bases are TGCACCTGCAGTGTCTGGGCAAGTCAAAACACCTTGTAC. Translating gives CTCSVWASQNTLY. The CDR3 reads in full as CTCSVWASQNTLYF.

This clone was recorded a few times. Genes and germline are mouse. The read halts 1 residue ahead of the CDR3 end, with the missing end drawn from the germline J gene. The rearrangement uses TRBV23 and TRBJ1-1. The CDR3 runs to 13 residues. Germline lookup yields CDR1 KGHTA and CDR2 FQNQQP. CDR3 sequence: CSSSRNANTEVFF. CDR3 DNA, as far as it was read: TGCTCCAGCAGTCGGAATGCAAACACAGAAGTCTTC.

This clone is categorized as medium-sized (0.01 to 0.1%). Mouse germline and gene names are used. With the read ending 1 residue before the CDR3 end, the germline J gene is used to fill in that end. The V gene is TRBV3, the J gene TRBJ2-7, with 14 bases aligning to TRBD2. V shed 5 bases, J shed 7 bases, and the junction held 7 bases outside the gene matches. The CDR3 covers 15 residues. Germline assignment: CDR1 SNHLY and CDR2 FYNGKV (reference sequence). CDR3 in amino acids: CASSRDWGGGGEQYF. The DNA read from the CDR3 is TGTGCCAGCAGCAGGGACTGGGGGGGCGGAGGGGAACAGTAC.